Listed here is a single TCR beta chain. The data are from a study of control samples from healthy donors and cancer patients. With 3 bases removed from V and 0 bases from J, the gap between germline ends came to 9 bases. The germline CDR1 and CDR2 sequences are LGHNA and YNFKEQ. This CDR3 has 15 residues. Assay: immunoSEQ multiplex PCR; the TCRdb copy retains only in-frame clones and omits some. The repertoire holds fewer than 120,000 clones, with approximately 90% as singletons. The sequence was collected from a woman aged 55-70 years with lung cancer. The sequenced material came from PBMCs. The chain recombines TRBV4-2 with TRBJ1-5; D is ambiguous. CDR3 nucleotides: TGTGCCAGCAGCCAGAACGGGGATAGCAATCAGCCCCAGCATTTT. It encodes CASSQNGDSNQPQHF.